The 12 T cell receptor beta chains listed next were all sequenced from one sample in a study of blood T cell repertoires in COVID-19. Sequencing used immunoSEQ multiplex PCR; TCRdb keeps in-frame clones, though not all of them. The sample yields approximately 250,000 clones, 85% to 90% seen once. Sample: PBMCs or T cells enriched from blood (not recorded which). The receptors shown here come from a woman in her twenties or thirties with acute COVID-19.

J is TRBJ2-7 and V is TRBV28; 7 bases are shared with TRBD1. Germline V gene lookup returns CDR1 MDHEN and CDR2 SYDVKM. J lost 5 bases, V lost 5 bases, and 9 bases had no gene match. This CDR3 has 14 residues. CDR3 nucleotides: TGTGCCAGCAGTCTGGGGGACAGCTTCAACGAGCAGTACTTC. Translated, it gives CASSLGDSFNEQYF. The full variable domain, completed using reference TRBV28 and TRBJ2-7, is DVKVTQSSRYLVKRTGEKVFLECVQDMDHENMFWYRQDPGLGLRLIYFSYDVKMKEKGDIPEGYSVSREKKERFSLILESASTNQTSMYLCASSLGDSFNEQYFGPGTRLTVT.

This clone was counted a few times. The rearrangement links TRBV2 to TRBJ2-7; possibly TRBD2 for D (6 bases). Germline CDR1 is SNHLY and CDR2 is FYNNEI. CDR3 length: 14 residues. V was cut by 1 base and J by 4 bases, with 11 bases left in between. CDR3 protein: CASSEDGSLYEQYF. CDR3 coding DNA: TGTGCCAGCAGTGAAGACGGGAGCTTATACGAGCAGTACTTC.

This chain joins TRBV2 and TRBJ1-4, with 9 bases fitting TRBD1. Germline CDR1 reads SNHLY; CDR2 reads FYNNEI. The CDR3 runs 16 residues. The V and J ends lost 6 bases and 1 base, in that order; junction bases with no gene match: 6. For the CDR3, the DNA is TGTGCCAGCAGAGGGACAGGGCTAGAAACTAATGAAAAACTGTTTTTT. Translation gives CASRGTGLETNEKLFF.

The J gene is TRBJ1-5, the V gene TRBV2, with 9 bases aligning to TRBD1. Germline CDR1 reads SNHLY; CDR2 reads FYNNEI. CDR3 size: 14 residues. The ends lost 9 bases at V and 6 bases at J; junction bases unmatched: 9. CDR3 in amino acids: CASSPTGGIQPQHF. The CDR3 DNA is TGTGCCAGTTCCCCGACAGGGGGAATTCAGCCCCAGCATTTT. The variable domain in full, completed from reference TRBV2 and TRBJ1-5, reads EPEVTQTPSHQVTQMGQEVILRCVPISNHLYFYWYRQILGQKVEFLVSFYNNEISEKSEIFDDQFSVERPDGSNFTLKIRSTKLEDSAMYFCASSPTGGIQPQHFGDGTRLSIL.

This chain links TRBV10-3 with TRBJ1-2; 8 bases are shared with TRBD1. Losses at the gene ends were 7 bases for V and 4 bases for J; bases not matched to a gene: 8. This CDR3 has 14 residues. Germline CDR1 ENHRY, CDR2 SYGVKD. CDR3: CAINPSTGVYGYTF. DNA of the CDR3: TGTGCCATCAATCCTTCGACAGGGGTCTATGGCTACACCTTC.

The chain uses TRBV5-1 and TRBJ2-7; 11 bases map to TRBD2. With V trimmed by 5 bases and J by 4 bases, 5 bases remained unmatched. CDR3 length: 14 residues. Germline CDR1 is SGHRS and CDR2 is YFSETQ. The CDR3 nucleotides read TGCGCCAGCAGAATAGCGGGAGGGCCGTACGAGCAGTACTTC. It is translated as CASRIAGGPYEQYF.

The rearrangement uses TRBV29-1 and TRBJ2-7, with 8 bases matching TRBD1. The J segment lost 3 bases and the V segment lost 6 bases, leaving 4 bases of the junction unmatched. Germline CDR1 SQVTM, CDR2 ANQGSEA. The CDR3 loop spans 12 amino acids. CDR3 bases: TGCAGCGTCCGGACAGGGCACTACGAGCAGTACTTC. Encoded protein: CSVRTGHYEQYF.

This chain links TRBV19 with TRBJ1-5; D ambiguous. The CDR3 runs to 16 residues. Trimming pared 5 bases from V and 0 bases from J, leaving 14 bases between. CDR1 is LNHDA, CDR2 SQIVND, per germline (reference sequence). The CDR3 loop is CASSSLEHYSNQPQHF. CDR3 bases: TGTGCCAGTAGTTCCCTGGAGCATTATAGCAATCAGCCCCAGCATTTT. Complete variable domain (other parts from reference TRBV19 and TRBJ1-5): DGGITQSPKYLFRKEGQNVTLSCEQNLNHDAMYWYRQDPGQGLRLIYYSQIVNDFQKGDIAEGYSVSREKKESFPLTVTSAQKNPTAFYLCASSSLEHYSNQPQHFGDGTRLSIL.

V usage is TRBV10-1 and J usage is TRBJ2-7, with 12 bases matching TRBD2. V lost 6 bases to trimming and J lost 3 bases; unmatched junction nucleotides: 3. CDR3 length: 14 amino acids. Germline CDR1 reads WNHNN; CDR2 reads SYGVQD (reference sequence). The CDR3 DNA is TGCGCCAGCAGCGAGGGACTAGCGGGCTACGAGCAGTACTTC. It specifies CASSEGLAGYEQYF.

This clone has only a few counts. The CDR3 is CASRLRTGETYEQYF. In nucleotides, the CDR3 is TGTGCCAGCAGGTTAAGGACAGGGGAGACCTACGAGCAGTACTTC. The chain recombines TRBV2 with TRBJ2-7, with 9 bases fitting TRBD1. With 6 bases clipped from V and 2 bases from J, the junction kept 8 bases outside the gene matches. Looked up from germline, CDR1 is SNHLY and CDR2 is FYNNEI. The CDR3 covers 15 residues.

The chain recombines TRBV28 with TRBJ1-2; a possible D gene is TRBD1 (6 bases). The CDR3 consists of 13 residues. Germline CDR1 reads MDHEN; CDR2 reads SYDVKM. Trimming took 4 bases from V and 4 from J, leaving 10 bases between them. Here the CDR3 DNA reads TGTGCCAGCAGTTACAGGGCTGGCTATGGCTACACCTTC. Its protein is CASSYRAGYGYTF.

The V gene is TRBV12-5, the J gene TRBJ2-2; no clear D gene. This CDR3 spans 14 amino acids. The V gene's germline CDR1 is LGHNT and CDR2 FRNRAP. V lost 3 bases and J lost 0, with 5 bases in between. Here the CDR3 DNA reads TGTGCTAGTGGTTTCGGGTCGAACACCGGGGAGCTGTTTTTT. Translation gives CASGFGSNTGELFF.